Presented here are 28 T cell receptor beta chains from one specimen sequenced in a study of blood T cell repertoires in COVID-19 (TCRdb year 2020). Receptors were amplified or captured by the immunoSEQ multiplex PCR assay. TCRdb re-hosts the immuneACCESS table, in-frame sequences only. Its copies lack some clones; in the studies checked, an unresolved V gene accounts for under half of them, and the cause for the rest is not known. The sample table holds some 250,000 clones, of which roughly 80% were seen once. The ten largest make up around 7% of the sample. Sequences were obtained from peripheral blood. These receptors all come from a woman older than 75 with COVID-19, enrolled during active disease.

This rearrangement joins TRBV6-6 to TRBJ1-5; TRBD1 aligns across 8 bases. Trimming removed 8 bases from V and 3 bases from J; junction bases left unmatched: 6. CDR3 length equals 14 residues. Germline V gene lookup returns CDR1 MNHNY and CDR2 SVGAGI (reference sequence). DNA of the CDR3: TGTGCCAGCCGTCAGGGGGCAGCCAATCAGCCCCAGCATTTT. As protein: CASRQGAANQPQHF.

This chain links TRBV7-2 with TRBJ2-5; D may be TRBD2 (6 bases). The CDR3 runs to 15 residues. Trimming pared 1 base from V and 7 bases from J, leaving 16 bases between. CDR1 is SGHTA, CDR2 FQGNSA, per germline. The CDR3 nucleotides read TGTGCCAGCAGCTTAGAGATAGGGGCGCGGGGGACCCAGTACTTC. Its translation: CASSLEIGARGTQYF.

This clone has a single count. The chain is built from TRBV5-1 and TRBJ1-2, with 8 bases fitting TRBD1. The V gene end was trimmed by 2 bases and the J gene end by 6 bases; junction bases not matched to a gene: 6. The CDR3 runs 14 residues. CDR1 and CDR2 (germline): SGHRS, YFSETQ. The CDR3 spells CASSFRQGANGYTF. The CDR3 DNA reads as TGCGCCAGCAGCTTCCGGCAGGGGGCGAATGGCTACACCTTC.

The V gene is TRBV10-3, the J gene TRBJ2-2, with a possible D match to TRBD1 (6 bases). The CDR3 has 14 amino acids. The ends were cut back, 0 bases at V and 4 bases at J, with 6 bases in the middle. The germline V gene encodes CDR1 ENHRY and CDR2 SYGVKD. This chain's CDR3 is CAISESDSTGELFF. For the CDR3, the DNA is TGTGCCATCAGTGAGTCGGACAGCACCGGGGAGCTGTTTTTT.

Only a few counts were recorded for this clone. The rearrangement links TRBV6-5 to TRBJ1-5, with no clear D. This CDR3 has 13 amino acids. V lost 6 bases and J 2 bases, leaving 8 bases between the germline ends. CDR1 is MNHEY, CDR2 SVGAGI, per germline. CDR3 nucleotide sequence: TGTGCCAGCAGGGTAGCTCGCAATCAGCCCCAGCATTTT. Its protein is CASRVARNQPQHF.

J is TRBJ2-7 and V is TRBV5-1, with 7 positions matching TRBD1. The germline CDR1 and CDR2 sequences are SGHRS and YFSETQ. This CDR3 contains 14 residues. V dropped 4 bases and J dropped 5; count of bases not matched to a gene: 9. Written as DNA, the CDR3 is TGCGCCAGCAGCCCCGGGACAGAAGGAAACGAGCAGTACTTC. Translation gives CASSPGTEGNEQYF. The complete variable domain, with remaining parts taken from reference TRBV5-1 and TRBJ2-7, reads KAGVTQTPRYLIKTRGQQVTLSCSPISGHRSVSWYQQTPGQGLQFLFEYFSETQRNKGNFPGRFSGRQFSNSRSEMNVSTLELGDSALYLCASSPGTEGNEQYFGPGTRLTVT.

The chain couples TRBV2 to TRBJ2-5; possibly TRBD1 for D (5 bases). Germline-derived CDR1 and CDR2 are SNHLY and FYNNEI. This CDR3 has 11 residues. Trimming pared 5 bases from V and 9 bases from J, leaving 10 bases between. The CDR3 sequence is CASSPEGAQYF. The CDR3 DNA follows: TGTGCCAGCAGTCCCGAAGGGGCCCAGTACTTC.

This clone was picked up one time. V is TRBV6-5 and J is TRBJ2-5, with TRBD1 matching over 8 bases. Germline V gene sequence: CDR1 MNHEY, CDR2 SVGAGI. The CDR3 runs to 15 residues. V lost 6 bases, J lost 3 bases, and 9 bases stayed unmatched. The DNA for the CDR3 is TGTGCCAGCAGAGGGACAGGCCTCGGAAAAGAGACCCAGTACTTC. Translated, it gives CASRGTGLGKETQYF.

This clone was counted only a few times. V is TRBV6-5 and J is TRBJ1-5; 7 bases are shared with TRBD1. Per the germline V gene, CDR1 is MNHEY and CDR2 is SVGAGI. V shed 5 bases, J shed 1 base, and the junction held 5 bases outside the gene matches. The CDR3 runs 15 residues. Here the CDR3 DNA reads TGTGCCAGCAGTCAGGGGGATCGCAGCAATCAGCCCCAGCATTTT. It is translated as CASSQGDRSNQPQHF.

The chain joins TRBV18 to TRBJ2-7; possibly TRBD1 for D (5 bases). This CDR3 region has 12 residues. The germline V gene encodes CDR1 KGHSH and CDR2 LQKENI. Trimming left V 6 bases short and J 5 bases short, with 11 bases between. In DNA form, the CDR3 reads TGTGCCAGCTCTCCTACAGGTGACGAGCAGTACTTC. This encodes CASSPTGDEQYF.

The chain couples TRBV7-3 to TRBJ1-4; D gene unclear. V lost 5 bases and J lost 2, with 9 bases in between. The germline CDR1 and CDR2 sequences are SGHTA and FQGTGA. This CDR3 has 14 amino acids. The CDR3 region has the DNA TGTGCCAGCAGCATTTTAGAGACTAATGAAAAACTGTTTTTT. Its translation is CASSILETNEKLFF.

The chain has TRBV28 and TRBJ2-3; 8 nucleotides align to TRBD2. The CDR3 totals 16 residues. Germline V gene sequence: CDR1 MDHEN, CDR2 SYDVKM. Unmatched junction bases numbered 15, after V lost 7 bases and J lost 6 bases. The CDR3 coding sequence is TGTGCCAGCACCCCGCCTCGCGGGAGGAGGGGGGATACGCAGTATTTT. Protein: CASTPPRGRRGDTQYF.

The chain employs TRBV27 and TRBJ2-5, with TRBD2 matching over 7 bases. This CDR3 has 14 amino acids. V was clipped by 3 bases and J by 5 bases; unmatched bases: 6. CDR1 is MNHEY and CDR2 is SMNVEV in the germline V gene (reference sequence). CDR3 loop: CASSFGGVGETQYF. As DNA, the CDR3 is TGTGCCAGCAGTTTTGGGGGGGTCGGTGAGACCCAGTACTTC.

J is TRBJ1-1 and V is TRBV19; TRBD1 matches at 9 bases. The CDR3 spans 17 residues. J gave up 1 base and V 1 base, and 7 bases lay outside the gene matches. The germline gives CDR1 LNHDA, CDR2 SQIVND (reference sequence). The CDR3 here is CASSIVRTGATNTEAFF. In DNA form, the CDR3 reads TGTGCCAGTAGTATAGTTCGGACAGGGGCCACGAACACTGAAGCTTTCTTT.

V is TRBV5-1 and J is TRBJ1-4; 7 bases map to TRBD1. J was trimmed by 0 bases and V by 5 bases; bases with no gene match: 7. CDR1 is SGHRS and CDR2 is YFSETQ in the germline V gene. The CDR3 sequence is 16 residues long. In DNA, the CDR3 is TGCGCCAGCAGACCGGGACAGACGTCAACTAATGAAAAACTGTTTTTT. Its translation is CASRPGQTSTNEKLFF.

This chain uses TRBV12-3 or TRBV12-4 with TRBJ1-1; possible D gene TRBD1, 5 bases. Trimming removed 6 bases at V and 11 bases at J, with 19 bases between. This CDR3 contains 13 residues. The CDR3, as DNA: TGTGCCAGCAGGTCTGAAGGGGCGCTCGGGGCTTTCTTT. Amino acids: CASRSEGALGAFF.

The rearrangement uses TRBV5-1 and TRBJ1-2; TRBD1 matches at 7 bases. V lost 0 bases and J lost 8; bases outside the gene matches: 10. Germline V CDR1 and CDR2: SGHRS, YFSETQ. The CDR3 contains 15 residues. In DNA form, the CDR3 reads TGCGCCAGCAGCTTGGGGACAGGCGGCTCTAGGGGCTACACCTTC. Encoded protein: CASSLGTGGSRGYTF.

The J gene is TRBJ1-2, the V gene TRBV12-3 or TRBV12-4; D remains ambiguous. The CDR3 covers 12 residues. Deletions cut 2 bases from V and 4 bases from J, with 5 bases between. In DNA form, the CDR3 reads TGTGCCAGCAGTTTAACGGGCTATGGCTACACCTTC. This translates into CASSLTGYGYTF.

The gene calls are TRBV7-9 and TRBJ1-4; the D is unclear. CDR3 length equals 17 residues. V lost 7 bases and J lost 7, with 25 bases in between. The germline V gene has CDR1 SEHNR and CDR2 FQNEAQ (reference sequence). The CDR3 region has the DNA TGTGCCAGCACCTCCACCTTCCGGGGTAAAGGAGTTGAAAAACTGTTTTTT. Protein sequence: CASTSTFRGKGVEKLFF.

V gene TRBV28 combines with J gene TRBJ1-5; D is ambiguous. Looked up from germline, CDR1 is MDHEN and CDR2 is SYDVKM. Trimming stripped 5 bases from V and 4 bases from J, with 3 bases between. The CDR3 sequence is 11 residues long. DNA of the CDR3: TGTGCCAGCAGTCTGAATCAGCCCCAGCATTTT. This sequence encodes CASSLNQPQHF.

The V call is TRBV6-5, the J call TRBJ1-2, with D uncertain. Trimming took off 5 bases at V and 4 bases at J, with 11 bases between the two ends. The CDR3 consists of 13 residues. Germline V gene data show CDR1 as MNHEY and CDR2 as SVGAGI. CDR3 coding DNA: TGTGCCAGCAGTACAGAATCCTTCTATGGCTACACCTTC. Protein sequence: CASSTESFYGYTF.

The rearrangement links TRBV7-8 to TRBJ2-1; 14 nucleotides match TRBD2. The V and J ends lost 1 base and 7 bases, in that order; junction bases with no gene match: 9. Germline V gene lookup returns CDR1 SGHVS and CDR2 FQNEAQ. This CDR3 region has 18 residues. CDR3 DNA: TGTGCCAGCAGCTTAGTATGGGGGACTAGCGGGAGAGGGAATGAGCAGTTCTTC. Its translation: CASSLVWGTSGRGNEQFF.

CDR3 coding DNA: TGTGCCAGCAGCTCGAGGACAGGGGGCAATTCACCCCTCCACTTT. It specifies CASSSRTGGNSPLHF. The rearrangement uses TRBV5-6 and TRBJ1-6, with 11 bases fitting TRBD1. V dropped 3 bases and J dropped 7; count of bases not matched to a gene: 3. CDR3 length: 15 amino acids. Per germline, CDR1 SGHDT and CDR2 YYEEEE.

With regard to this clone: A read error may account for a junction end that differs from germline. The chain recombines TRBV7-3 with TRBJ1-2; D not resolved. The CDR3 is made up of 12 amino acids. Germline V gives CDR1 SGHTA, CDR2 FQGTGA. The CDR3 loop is CASSYANYGYTF. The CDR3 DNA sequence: TGTGCCAGCAGCTATGCCAACTACGGCTACACCTTC.

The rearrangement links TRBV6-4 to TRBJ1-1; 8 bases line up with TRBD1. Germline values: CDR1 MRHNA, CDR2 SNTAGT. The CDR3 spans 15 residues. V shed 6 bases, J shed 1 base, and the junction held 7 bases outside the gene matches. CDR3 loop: CASRIDRGGNTEAFF. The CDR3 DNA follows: TGTGCCAGCAGGATAGACAGGGGTGGGAACACTGAAGCTTTCTTT.

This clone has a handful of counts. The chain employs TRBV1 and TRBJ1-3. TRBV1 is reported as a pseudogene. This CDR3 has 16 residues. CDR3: CTSSQGYPGGGNTIYF. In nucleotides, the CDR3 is TGCACCAGCAGCCAAGGGTACCCGGGGGGTGGAAACACCATATATTTT.

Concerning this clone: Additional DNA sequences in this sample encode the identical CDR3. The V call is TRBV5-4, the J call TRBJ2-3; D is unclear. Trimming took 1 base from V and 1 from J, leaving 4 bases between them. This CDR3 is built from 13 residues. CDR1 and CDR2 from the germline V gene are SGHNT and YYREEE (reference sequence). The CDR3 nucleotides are TGTGCCAGCAGCTTGCCCGGCACAGATACGCAGTATTTT. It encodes CASSLPGTDTQYF.

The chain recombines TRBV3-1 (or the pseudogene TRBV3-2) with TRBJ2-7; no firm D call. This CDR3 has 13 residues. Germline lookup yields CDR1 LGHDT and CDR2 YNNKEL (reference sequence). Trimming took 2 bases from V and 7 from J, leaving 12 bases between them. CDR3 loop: CASSQRLVGEQYF. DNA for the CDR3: TGTGCCAGCAGCCAAAGGCTCGTCGGGGAGCAGTACTTC.